A single sample gave rise to the 7 T cell receptor beta chains below, sequenced in a study of blood T cell repertoires in COVID-19. Measured with immunoSEQ multiplex PCR; TCRdb has only the in-frame clones, and not every one. Seen here are hundreds of thousands of clones, around 90% observed once, and the top ten hold over 0.75%. Input material: peripheral blood. These receptors all come from a man aged 60 to 69 with COVID-19, enrolled during active disease.

The J gene is TRBJ1-4, the V gene TRBV30; maybe TRBD1 (5 bases). The CDR3 has 13 residues. V was pared by 3 bases and J by 5 bases, with 10 bases between. Germline V lookup: CDR1 GTSNPN, CDR2 SVGIG (reference sequence). Written as DNA, the CDR3 is TGTGCCTGGAGCCTACAGGAGAATGAAAAACTGTTTTTT. Translation gives CAWSLQENEKLFF.

The J gene is TRBJ1-2, the V gene TRBV7-3, with D maybe TRBD1 (6 bases). The germline gives CDR1 SGHTA, CDR2 FQGTGA. Trimming stripped 5 bases from V and 6 bases from J, with 22 bases between. The CDR3 is 16 residues long. The CDR3 DNA is TGTGCCAGCAGCCCCCAAGCGATCCGGGGGGCGGATGGCTACACCTTC. Translated, it gives CASSPQAIRGADGYTF.

The V gene is TRBV6-1, the J gene TRBJ2-7; a possible D gene is TRBD1 (7 bases). This CDR3 is 20 amino acids long. V dropped 0 bases and J dropped 2 bases, with 26 bases sitting between them. The germline gives CDR1 MNHNS, CDR2 SASEGT. CDR3 region: CASSEAFRRGRLFRPYEQYF. DNA for the CDR3: TGTGCCAGCAGTGAAGCGTTCCGGAGGGGGCGGCTCTTCCGTCCCTACGAGCAGTACTTC.

This chain uses TRBV12-3 or TRBV12-4 with TRBJ2-7, with TRBD2 matching 9 bases. The CDR3 extends over 13 amino acids. Trimming at V came to 6 bases and at J to 5 bases, leaving 5 bases not matched to a gene. In DNA form, the CDR3 reads TGTGCCAGCAGGAGCGGGAGGACGAACGAGCAGTACTTC. Protein sequence: CASRSGRTNEQYF.

This chain uses TRBV6-8 with TRBJ1-2; 7 positions agree with TRBD1. The CDR3 extends over 13 amino acids. V was pared by 6 bases and J by 3 bases, with 4 bases of the junction left unmatched. CDR1 and CDR2 (germline): MNHGY, SAAAGT. This CDR3 reads CASSRDRYYGYTF. CDR3 nucleotide sequence: TGTGCCAGCAGCCGGGACAGATACTATGGCTACACCTTC.

This clone was seen once. The J gene is TRBJ1-6, the V gene TRBV30; 7 positions agree with TRBD1. In germline, CDR1 is GTSNPN, CDR2 SVGIG (reference sequence). This CDR3 has 13 amino acids. Trimming cost V 1 base and J 10 bases; bases outside gene matches: 4. The CDR3 is CAWSEGAGSPLHF. DNA of the CDR3: TGTGCCTGGAGTGAGGGGGCTGGATCACCCCTCCACTTT.

V is TRBV12-3 or TRBV12-4 and J is TRBJ2-3; 7 bases agree with TRBD2. CDR3 size: 13 residues. J was trimmed by 0 bases and V by 6 bases; bases with no gene match: 0. The CDR3 loop is CASRLASTDTQYF. The CDR3 DNA reads TGTGCCAGCAGACTAGCGAGCACAGATACGCAGTATTTT.